The T cell receptor beta chain described here comes from a study of OX40 agonist ivuxolimab in advanced cancers. Assay used: immunoSEQ multiplex PCR; TCRdb lists only in-frame clones, some missing. This sample yields nearly 60,000 clones, of which about 90% are seen a single time; 3.5% belongs to the top ten. The specimen was CD4+ or CD8+ T cells sorted from blood, collected in a trial of the OX40 agonist ivuxolimab. The clonotype comes from an adult with an advanced solid tumor such as melanoma, head and neck, liver or kidney cancer.

The CDR3 DNA is TGCGCCAGCAGCTTGGGGGGCAACTACGAGCAGTACTTC. Protein sequence: CASSLGGNYEQYF. The chain carries TRBV5-1 and TRBJ2-7; maybe TRBD1 (5 bases). The germline gives CDR1 SGHRS, CDR2 YFSETQ. The CDR3 has 13 residues. V lost 0 bases and J 3 bases, leaving 7 bases between the germline ends.